These 32 T cell receptor beta chains originate from one sample sequenced in a study of Graves' ophthalmopathy and Graves' hyperthyroidism. Amplification of TCR beta CDR3 regions used RNA transcripts. HTBI-primed RT-PCR formed the first round, and a multiplex PCR formed the second. TCRdb re-called the multiplex PCR reads with MiXCR, one entry per CDR3 protein. The sample lists 170,000 or so distinct CDR3 sequences, less than 45% occurring once. Sequencing used peripheral blood. The receptors stem from a woman in her thirties or forties with Graves' ophthalmopathy.

This clonotype was found once. This chain links TRBV7-8 with TRBJ2-2; the match to TRBD2 covers 9 bases. With V trimmed by 3 bases and J by 4 bases, 9 bases remained unmatched. This CDR3 contains 17 residues. Looked up from germline, CDR1 is SGHVS and CDR2 is FQNEAQ. CDR3 DNA: TGTGCCAGCAGCTTCCGACCGGGACTAGCCGTCACCGGGGAGCTGTTTTTT. It codes for CASSFRPGLAVTGELFF.

This clonotype was seen at least ten times. V and J are TRBV19 and TRBJ1-2; 9 bases are a match to TRBD1. CDR1 LNHDA and CDR2 SQIVND come from the germline V gene (reference sequence). The CDR3 has 14 amino acids. V was pared by 6 bases and J by 2 bases, with 4 bases of the junction left unmatched. CDR3 residues: CASRVTGGNYGYTF. The CDR3 DNA is TGTGCCAGTAGGGTAACAGGGGGCAACTATGGCTACACCTTC.

The chain carries TRBV7-2 and TRBJ1-2; possibly TRBD1 for D (6 bases). The CDR3 is 17 residues long. Germline V CDR1 and CDR2: SGHTA, FQGNSA. Trimming pared 0 bases from V and 4 bases from J, leaving 18 bases between. CDR3 loop: CASSLAALGGQSYGYTF. The CDR3 nucleotides read TGTGCCAGCAGCTTAGCGGCTTTGGGCGGACAGAGCTATGGCTACACCTTC. Variable domain in full (rest from reference TRBV7-2 and TRBJ1-2): GAGVSQSPSNKVTEKGKDVELRCDPISGHTALYWYRQSLGQGLEFLIYFQGNSAPDKSGLPSDRFSAERTGGSVSTLTIQRTQQEDSAVYLCASSLAALGGQSYGYTFGSGTRLTVV.

This clonotype was seen a few times. V usage is TRBV12-3 or TRBV12-4 and J usage is TRBJ1-5; 9 bases match TRBD1. V gave up 4 bases and J gave up 4 bases; unmatched junction bases: 5. The CDR3 has 15 amino acids. The CDR3 DNA sequence: TGTGCCAGCAGTTCAGACAGGGGGGAGAATCAGCCCCAGCATTTT. Translating it yields CASSSDRGENQPQHF.

In its sample, this clonotype was seen many times. The chain recombines TRBV6-5 with TRBJ1-1; 9 bases map to TRBD1. From germline, CDR1 is MNHEY and CDR2 SVGAGI. The CDR3 loop spans 15 amino acids. The trim removed 0 bases at V and 10 bases at J, leaving 9 bases unmatched. The CDR3 DNA reads TGTGCCAGCAGTTACTCGTCCCGGACAGGGGCACCAGCTTTCTTT. Translated: CASSYSSRTGAPAFF.

The chain joins TRBV6-2 or TRBV6-3 to TRBJ2-5, with unresolved D. This CDR3 is 15 amino acids long. Germline V lookup: CDR1 MNHEY, CDR2 SVGEGT. V was clipped by 2 bases and J by 4 bases, with 14 bases between them. Written as DNA, the CDR3 is TGTGCCAGCAGTTACATGTCGTCAGGCGGAGAGACCCAGTACTTC. Its protein product is CASSYMSSGGETQYF.

The J gene is TRBJ2-7, the V gene TRBV6-2 or TRBV6-3; the D is unclear. CDR1 and CDR2 from the germline V gene are MNHEY and SVGEGT. The V and J ends lost 7 bases and 2 bases respectively, with 12 bases between them. The CDR3 runs to 13 residues. DNA of the CDR3: TGTGCCAGCACCAGGAACAGAGCCTACGAGCAGTACTTC. Translating it yields CASTRNRAYEQYF.

The chain is built from TRBV20-1 and TRBJ2-5; 8 nucleotides agree with TRBD2. Germline V gene sequence: CDR1 DFQATT, CDR2 SNEGSKA (reference sequence). This CDR3 is built from 15 residues. The V segment lost 1 base and the J segment 1 base; nucleotides outside the gene matches: 5. The CDR3 sequence: CSARVAREGQETQYF. For the CDR3, the DNA is TGCAGTGCTAGAGTAGCCCGGGAGGGCCAAGAGACCCAGTACTTC.

This clonotype has at least ten counts. V and J are TRBV19 and TRBJ1-5; 8 bases line up with TRBD1. Germline CDR1 and CDR2: LNHDA and SQIVND (reference sequence). V was clipped by 5 bases and J by 5 bases; unmatched bases: 29. The CDR3 contains 22 residues. CDR3 sequence (DNA): TGTGCCAGTAGTCCCGCCGGGACAGGCACGCTGCGAAACTGGAAAAAGGATCAGCCCCAGCATTTT. Its translation is CASSPAGTGTLRNWKKDQPQHF.

This clonotype was detected many times. This rearrangement joins TRBV20-1 to TRBJ1-1, with TRBD1 as a possible D gene (5 bases). The V gene lost 5 bases and the J gene lost 3 bases, with 10 bases spanning the gap. Germline V gene data show CDR1 as DFQATT and CDR2 as SNEGSKA (reference sequence). The CDR3 length is 12 residues. CDR3 sequence: CSAGALDTEAFF. The CDR3 DNA reads TGCAGTGCTGGGGCCTTAGACACTGAAGCTTTCTTT.

V and J are TRBV6-1 and TRBJ2-7; tentative D call: TRBD2 (5 bases). Between the trimmed V and J ends, which lost 5 bases and 4 bases, there was a span of 18 bases. Looked up from germline, CDR1 is MNHNS and CDR2 is SASEGT. This CDR3 has 15 amino acids. CDR3 nucleotides: TGTGCCAGCAGTCTGATGGGTACGGTAGCGTACGAGCAGTACTTC. Protein product: CASSLMGTVAYEQYF.

This clonotype was counted ten times or more. The J gene is TRBJ2-7, the V gene TRBV4-3; the match to TRBD1 covers 11 bases. Germline V gene lookup returns CDR1 LGHNA and CDR2 YSLEER. The CDR3 is made up of 16 amino acids. After removal of 3 bases from V and 3 bases from J, the junction contained 7 bases not matched to a gene. The CDR3 sequence: CASSQNRDRGFYEQYF. For the CDR3, the DNA is TGCGCCAGCAGCCAGAACCGGGACAGGGGGTTCTACGAGCAGTACTTC.

At least ten counts were recorded for this clonotype. This chain links TRBV11-1 with TRBJ1-1; 7 bases line up with TRBD1. Germline trimming cut 5 bases from V and 3 bases from J; bases unmatched to any gene: 6. This CDR3 spans 14 amino acids. Germline lookup yields CDR1 SGHAT and CDR2 FQDESV (reference sequence). The CDR3 region has the DNA TGTGCCAGCAGCCTGAGGGGGCGCTACACTGAAGCTTTCTTT. Protein: CASSLRGRYTEAFF.

In its sample, this clonotype was seen many times. The chain is built from TRBV9 and TRBJ2-7, with a weak D call TRBD2 (6 bases). CDR3 length: 14 amino acids. Looked up from germline, CDR1 is SGDLS and CDR2 is YYNGEE. The germline V and J ends were trimmed by 0 bases and 6 bases, with 13 bases remaining between them. The CDR3 is CASSVEEGSGEQYF. CDR3 bases: TGTGCCAGCAGCGTAGAGGAGGGTTCAGGCGAGCAGTACTTC.

This clonotype was recorded at least ten times. The V and J genes are TRBV30 and TRBJ2-5, with D perhaps matching TRBD2 (6 bases). Germline V lookup: CDR1 GTSNPN, CDR2 SVGIG (reference sequence). The germline V and J ends were trimmed by 1 base and 3 bases, with 18 bases remaining between them. This CDR3 has 16 amino acids. The CDR3 protein is CAWSADTVGGKETQYF. CDR3 DNA sequence: TGTGCCTGGAGTGCCGACACAGTGGGCGGGAAAGAGACCCAGTACTTC.

The gene calls are TRBV3-1 and TRBJ2-7, with 10 bases that match TRBD1. V lost 5 bases to trimming and J lost 4 bases; unmatched junction nucleotides: 5. CDR3 length: 14 residues. In germline, CDR1 is LGHDT, CDR2 YNNKEL (reference sequence). The CDR3 sequence: CASSETGGAYEQYF. Written as DNA, the CDR3 is TGTGCCAGCAGCGAGACAGGGGGCGCGTACGAGCAGTACTTC.

This clonotype was observed at least ten times. The V and J genes are TRBV11-1 and TRBJ2-2; D is ambiguous. The germline V and J ends were trimmed by 1 base and 0 bases, with 9 bases remaining between them. The CDR3 has 16 amino acids. Per germline, CDR1 SGHAT and CDR2 FQDESV (reference sequence). The CDR3 here is CASSLGQHSNTGELFF. The DNA of the CDR3 is TGTGCCAGCAGCTTAGGGCAACACTCGAACACCGGGGAGCTGTTTTTT. The whole variable domain, remainder taken from reference TRBV11-1 and TRBJ2-2, is EAEVAQSPRYKITEKSQAVAFWCDPISGHATLYWYRQILGQGPELLVQFQDESVVDDSQLPKDRFSAERLKGVDSTLKIQPAELGDSAMYLCASSLGQHSNTGELFFGEGSRLTVL.

This clonotype has just a few counts. The rearrangement joins TRBV6-1 to TRBJ1-2; 8 nucleotides agree with TRBD1. Trimming cost V 6 bases and J 8 bases; bases outside gene matches: 8. The CDR3 has 13 residues. In germline, CDR1 is MNHNS, CDR2 SASEGT. CDR3 amino acids: CASRATGGQGYTF. CDR3 nucleotides: TGTGCCAGCAGAGCTACAGGGGGTCAGGGCTACACCTTC.

This clonotype was detected ten times or more. As DNA, the CDR3 is TGTGCCAGCACTCCGGGAGGGTTAATAGCTTTCTTT. It yields the protein CASTPGGLIAFF. The chain employs TRBV6-5 and TRBJ1-1; D gene unclear. Between the trimmed V and J ends, which lost 7 bases and 10 bases, there was a span of 16 bases. Germline V gene data show CDR1 as MNHEY and CDR2 as SVGAGI. The CDR3 has 12 residues.

This chain joins TRBV10-3 and TRBJ2-7, with 9 bases that match TRBD1. CDR1 and CDR2 (germline): ENHRY, SYGVKD. The CDR3 is 14 amino acids. Losses at the gene ends were 11 bases for V and 2 bases for J; bases not matched to a gene: 10. The CDR3, as DNA: TGTGCCGTTCGGTCCGGGACAGGGACCTACGAGCAGTACTTC. Residues: CAVRSGTGTYEQYF.

Many counts were recorded for this clonotype. This chain links TRBV28 with TRBJ2-7, with 8 bases aligning to TRBD2. CDR3 length: 17 amino acids. Germline lookup yields CDR1 MDHEN and CDR2 SYDVKM. J gave up 1 base and V 6 bases, and 14 bases lay outside the gene matches. As DNA, the CDR3 is TGTGCCAGCAGCCCCCCCCTGGGTGCTAGCGGGTCCTACGAGCAGTACTTC. It specifies CASSPPLGASGSYEQYF.

The chain links TRBV27 to TRBJ1-5; no clear D gene. The CDR3 length is 14 residues. CDR1 and CDR2 (germline): MNHEY, SMNVEV (reference sequence). Trimming left V 0 bases short and J 6 bases short, with 9 bases between. The CDR3, as DNA: TGTGCCAGCAGTTTATCAGGGCAGTTTCAGCCCCAGCATTTT. As protein: CASSLSGQFQPQHF.

This clonotype occurred many times. The J gene is TRBJ1-2, the V gene TRBV28; 9 positions agree with TRBD1. The junction had 14 bases not matched to a gene; V was cut back by 4 bases and J by 8 bases. CDR1 is MDHEN and CDR2 is SYDVKM in the germline V gene. The CDR3 totals 16 residues. CDR3 in DNA: TGTGCCAGCAGTTGGACCAACCCTGGACAGGGGCGAGGCTACACCTTC. Encoded protein: CASSWTNPGQGRGYTF.

The V call is TRBV27, the J call TRBJ2-7; 8 bases align to TRBD2. The CDR3 spans 14 residues. J gave up 3 bases and V 4 bases, and 5 bases lay outside the gene matches. The germline V gene encodes CDR1 MNHEY and CDR2 SMNVEV (reference sequence). The CDR3 loop reads CASSSSGTSYEQYF. The CDR3 DNA follows: TGTGCCAGCAGTTCCTCCGGGACTAGCTACGAGCAGTACTTC.

Many counts were recorded for this clonotype. V usage is TRBV12-3 or TRBV12-4 and J usage is TRBJ1-3; no firm D call. CDR3 length: 17 residues. V lost 2 bases, J lost 0 bases, and 14 bases lay in between. The CDR3 is CASSLLGRTGSGNTIYF. For the CDR3, the DNA is TGTGCCAGCAGTTTATTGGGGAGGACTGGCTCTGGAAACACCATATATTTT.

This clonotype came up many times. The chain combines TRBV7-2 with TRBJ1-3; a possible D gene is TRBD1 (6 bases). Germline V gene data show CDR1 as SGHTA and CDR2 as FQGNSA. Trimming shortened V by 5 bases and J by 0 bases, and 26 bases separated the two germline ends. The CDR3 has 20 residues. As DNA, the CDR3 is TGTGCCAGCAGCGCCTCCCCCTTCGCGGACAGTGGATTCTCTGGAAACACCATATATTTT. Protein sequence: CASSASPFADSGFSGNTIYF.

This clonotype has ten or more counts. The chain couples TRBV7-2 to TRBJ2-7; tentatively, D is TRBD2 (5 bases). V was shortened by 0 bases and J by 7 bases, with 13 bases between the two germline ends. Per germline, CDR1 SGHTA and CDR2 FQGNSA. The CDR3 runs 14 residues. CDR3 bases: TGTGCCAGCAGCTTAGCGGGAGCTTCTGGGGAGCAGTACTTC. Translation gives CASSLAGASGEQYF. The full variable domain, its missing parts supplied by reference TRBV7-2 and TRBJ2-7, is GAGVSQSPSNKVTEKGKDVELRCDPISGHTALYWYRQSLGQGLEFLIYFQGNSAPDKSGLPSDRFSAERTGGSVSTLTIQRTQQEDSAVYLCASSLAGASGEQYFGPGTRLTVT.

This clonotype was recorded many times. The chain couples TRBV6-1 to TRBJ1-4; D is uncertain. CDR1 is MNHNS, CDR2 SASEGT, per germline. Trimming shortened V by 2 bases and J by 7 bases, and 14 bases separated the two germline ends. This CDR3 is 15 amino acids long. CDR3 residues: CASSESGWKGEKLFF. Written as DNA, the CDR3 is TGTGCCAGCAGTGAATCGGGGTGGAAAGGTGAAAAACTGTTTTTT.

This chain connects TRBV28 to TRBJ2-7, with 7 positions matching TRBD1. The CDR3 is made up of 14 amino acids. V shed 6 bases, J shed 3 bases, and the junction held 8 bases outside the gene matches. The V gene's germline CDR1 is MDHEN and CDR2 SYDVKM. The CDR3 DNA is TGTGCCAGCAGAACAGGGGCTCTGAGCTACGAGCAGTACTTC. It specifies CASRTGALSYEQYF.

There are many counts of this clonotype. This sequence joins TRBV12-3 or TRBV12-4 and TRBJ2-7; the match to TRBD1 covers 7 bases. V shed 0 bases, J shed 3 bases, and the junction held 8 bases outside the gene matches. The length of the CDR3 is 16 residues. Here the CDR3 reads CASSLALGQLSYEQYF. The CDR3, as DNA: TGTGCCAGCAGTTTAGCGTTGGGACAGCTCAGCTACGAGCAGTACTTC.

This clonotype was counted once. The CDR3 spells CASRLDRAVSPLHF. The CDR3 DNA is TGTGCCAGCAGACTTGACAGGGCTGTATCACCCCTCCACTTT. The chain combines TRBV12-3 or TRBV12-4 with TRBJ1-6; 7 positions agree with TRBD1. The CDR3 extends over 14 amino acids. The V segment lost 6 bases and the J segment 10 bases; nucleotides outside the gene matches: 9.

This clonotype was counted ten times or more. This rearrangement joins TRBV16 to TRBJ1-1; TRBD1 matches at 8 bases. Germline V gives CDR1 KGHSY, CDR2 FQNENV. CDR3 size: 14 residues. J gave up 11 bases and V 3 bases, and 11 bases lay outside the gene matches. The CDR3, as DNA: TGTGCCAGCAGCCACCGCGGACAGGGTGGGATGGCTTTCTTT. Its protein is CASSHRGQGGMAFF.